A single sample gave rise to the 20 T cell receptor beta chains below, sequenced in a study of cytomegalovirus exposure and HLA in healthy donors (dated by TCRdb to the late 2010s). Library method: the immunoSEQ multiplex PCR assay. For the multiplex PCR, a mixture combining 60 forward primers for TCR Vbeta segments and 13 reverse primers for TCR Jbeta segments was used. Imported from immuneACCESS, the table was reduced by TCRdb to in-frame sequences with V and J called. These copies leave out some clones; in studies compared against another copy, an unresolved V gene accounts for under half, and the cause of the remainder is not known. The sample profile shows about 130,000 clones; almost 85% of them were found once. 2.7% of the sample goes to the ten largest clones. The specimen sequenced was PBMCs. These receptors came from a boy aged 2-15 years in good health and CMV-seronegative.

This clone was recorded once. DNA for the CDR3: TGTGCCAGCAGCTTCGGGGCTAGCGGGGGGGGAGACAATGAGCAGTTCTTC. Its translation is CASSFGASGGGDNEQFF. The J gene is TRBJ2-1, the V gene TRBV11-3, with 12 positions matching TRBD2. The J segment lost 5 bases and the V segment lost 3 bases, leaving 8 bases of the junction unmatched. Germline V gene lookup returns CDR1 SGHNT and CDR2 YENEEA. This CDR3 has 17 amino acids. The full variable domain, rest sourced from reference TRBV11-3 and TRBJ2-1, is EAGVVQSPRYKIIEKKQPVAFWCNPISGHNTLYWYLQNLGQGPELLIRYENEEAVDDSQLPKDRFSAERLKGVDSTLKIQPAELGDSAVYLCASSFGASGGGDNEQFFGPGTRLTVL.

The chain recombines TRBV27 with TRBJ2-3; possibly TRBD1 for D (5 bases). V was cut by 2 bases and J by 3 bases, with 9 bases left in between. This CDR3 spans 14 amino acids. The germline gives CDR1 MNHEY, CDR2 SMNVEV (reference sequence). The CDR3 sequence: CASSLKQVTDTQYF. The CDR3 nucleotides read TGTGCCAGCAGTTTAAAACAGGTGACAGATACGCAGTATTTT.

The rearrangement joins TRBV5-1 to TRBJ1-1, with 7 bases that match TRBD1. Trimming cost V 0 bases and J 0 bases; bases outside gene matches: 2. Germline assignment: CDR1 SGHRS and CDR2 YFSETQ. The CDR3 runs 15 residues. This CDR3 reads CASSLEGGMNTEAFF. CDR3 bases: TGCGCCAGCAGCTTGGAAGGGGGCATGAACACTGAAGCTTTCTTT.

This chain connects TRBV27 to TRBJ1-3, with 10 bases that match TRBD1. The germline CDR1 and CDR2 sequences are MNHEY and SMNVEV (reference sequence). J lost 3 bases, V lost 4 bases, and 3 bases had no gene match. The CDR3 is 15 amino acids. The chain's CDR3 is CASSSGQGGGNTIYF. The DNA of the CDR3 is TGTGCCAGCAGTTCCGGACAGGGGGGTGGAAACACCATATATTTT.

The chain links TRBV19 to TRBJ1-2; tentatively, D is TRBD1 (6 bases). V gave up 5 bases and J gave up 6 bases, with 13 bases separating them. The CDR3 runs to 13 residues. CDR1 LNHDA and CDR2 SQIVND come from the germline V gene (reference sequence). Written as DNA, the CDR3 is TGTGCCAGTAGTTTCGGGACAAGACATGGCTACACCTTC. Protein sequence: CASSFGTRHGYTF.

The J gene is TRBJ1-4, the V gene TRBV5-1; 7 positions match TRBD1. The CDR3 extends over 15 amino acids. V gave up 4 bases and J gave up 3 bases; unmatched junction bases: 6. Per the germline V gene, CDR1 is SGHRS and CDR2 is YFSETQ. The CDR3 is CASSAGQRPNEKLFF. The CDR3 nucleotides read TGCGCCAGCAGCGCGGGACAGCGTCCTAATGAAAAACTGTTTTTT. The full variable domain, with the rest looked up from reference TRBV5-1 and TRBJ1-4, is KAGVTQTPRYLIKTRGQQVTLSCSPISGHRSVSWYQQTPGQGLQFLFEYFSETQRNKGNFPGRFSGRQFSNSRSEMNVSTLELGDSALYLCASSAGQRPNEKLFFGSGTQLSVL.

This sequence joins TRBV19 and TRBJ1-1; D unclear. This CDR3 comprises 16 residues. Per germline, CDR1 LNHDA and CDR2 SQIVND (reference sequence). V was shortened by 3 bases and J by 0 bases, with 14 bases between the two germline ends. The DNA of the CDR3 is TGTGCCAGTAGTATCAATAGTGGGCCGATGAACACTGAAGCTTTCTTT. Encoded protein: CASSINSGPMNTEAFF.

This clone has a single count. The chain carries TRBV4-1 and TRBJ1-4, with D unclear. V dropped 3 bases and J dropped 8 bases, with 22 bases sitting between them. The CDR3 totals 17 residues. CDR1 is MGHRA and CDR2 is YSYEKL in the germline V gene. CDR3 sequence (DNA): TGCGCCAGCAGCCATGCATTTGAGGGCATTGGAAGGGAAAAACTGTTTTTT. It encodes CASSHAFEGIGREKLFF.

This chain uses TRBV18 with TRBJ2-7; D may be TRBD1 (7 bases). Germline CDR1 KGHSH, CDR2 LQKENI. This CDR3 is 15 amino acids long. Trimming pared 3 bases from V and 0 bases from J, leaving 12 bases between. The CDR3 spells CASSPTGDSSYEQYV. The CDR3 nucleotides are TGTGCCAGCTCACCCACGGGGGACAGCTCCTACGAGCAGTACGTC.

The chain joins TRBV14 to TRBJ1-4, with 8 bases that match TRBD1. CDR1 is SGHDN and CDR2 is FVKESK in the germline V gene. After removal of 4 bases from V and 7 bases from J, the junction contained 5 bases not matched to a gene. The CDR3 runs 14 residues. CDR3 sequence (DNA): TGTGCCAGCAGCCCCCGGACAGGGACTGAAAAACTGTTTTTT. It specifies CASSPRTGTEKLFF. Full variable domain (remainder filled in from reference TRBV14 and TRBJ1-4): EAGVTQFPSHSVIEKGQTVTLRCDPISGHDNLYWYRRVMGKEIKFLLHFVKESKQDESGMPNNRFLAERTGGTYSTLKVQPAELEDSGVYFCASSPRTGTEKLFFGSGTQLSVL.

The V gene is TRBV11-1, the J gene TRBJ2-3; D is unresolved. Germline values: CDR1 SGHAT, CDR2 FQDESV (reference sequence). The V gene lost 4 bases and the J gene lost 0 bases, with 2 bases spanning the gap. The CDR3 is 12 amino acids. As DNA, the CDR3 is TGTGCCAGCAGCTCTAGCACAGATACGCAGTATTTT. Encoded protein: CASSSSTDTQYF.

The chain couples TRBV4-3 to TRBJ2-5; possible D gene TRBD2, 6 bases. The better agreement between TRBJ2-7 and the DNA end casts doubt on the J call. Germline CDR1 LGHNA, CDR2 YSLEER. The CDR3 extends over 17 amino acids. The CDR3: CASSQIFRGSQAYEQYF. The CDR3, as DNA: TGCGCCAGCAGCCAAATCTTCCGGGGGAGCCAGGCCTACGAGCAGTACTTC.

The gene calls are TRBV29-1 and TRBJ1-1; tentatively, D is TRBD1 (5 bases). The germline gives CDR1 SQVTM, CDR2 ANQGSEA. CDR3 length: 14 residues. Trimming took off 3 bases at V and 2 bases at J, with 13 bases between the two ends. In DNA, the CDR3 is TGCAGCGTTGATGCTAGGGGAGGCAACACTGAAGCTTTCTTT. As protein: CSVDARGGNTEAFF.

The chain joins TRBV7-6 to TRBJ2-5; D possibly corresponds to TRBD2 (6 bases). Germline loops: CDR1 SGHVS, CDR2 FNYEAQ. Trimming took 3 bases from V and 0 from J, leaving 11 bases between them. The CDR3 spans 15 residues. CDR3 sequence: CASSLAGSYQETQYF. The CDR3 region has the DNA TGTGCCAGCAGCTTGGCGGGGAGCTACCAAGAGACCCAGTACTTC.

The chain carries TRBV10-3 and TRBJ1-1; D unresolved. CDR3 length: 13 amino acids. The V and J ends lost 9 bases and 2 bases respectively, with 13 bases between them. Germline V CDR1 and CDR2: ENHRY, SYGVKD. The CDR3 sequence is CAIKPGGNTEAFF. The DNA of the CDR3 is TGTGCCATTAAACCCGGCGGCAACACTGAAGCTTTCTTT.

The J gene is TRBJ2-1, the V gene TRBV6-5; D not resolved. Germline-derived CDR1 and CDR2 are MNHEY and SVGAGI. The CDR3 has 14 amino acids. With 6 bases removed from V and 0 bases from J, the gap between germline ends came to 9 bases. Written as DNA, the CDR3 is TGTGCCAGCAGACTATTAAGCTCCTACAATGAGCAGTTCTTC. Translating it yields CASRLLSSYNEQFF.

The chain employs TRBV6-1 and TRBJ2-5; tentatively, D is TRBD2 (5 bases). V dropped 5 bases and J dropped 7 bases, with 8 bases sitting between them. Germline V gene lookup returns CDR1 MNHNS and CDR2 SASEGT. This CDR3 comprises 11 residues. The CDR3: CASSSGLTQYF. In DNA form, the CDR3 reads TGTGCCAGCAGTTCCGGACTGACCCAGTACTTC.

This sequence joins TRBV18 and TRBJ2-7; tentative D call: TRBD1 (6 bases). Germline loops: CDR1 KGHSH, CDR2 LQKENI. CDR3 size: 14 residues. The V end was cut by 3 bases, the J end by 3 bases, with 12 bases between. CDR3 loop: CASSPDKGGYEQYF. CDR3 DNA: TGTGCCAGCTCACCCGACAAAGGGGGCTACGAGCAGTACTTC.

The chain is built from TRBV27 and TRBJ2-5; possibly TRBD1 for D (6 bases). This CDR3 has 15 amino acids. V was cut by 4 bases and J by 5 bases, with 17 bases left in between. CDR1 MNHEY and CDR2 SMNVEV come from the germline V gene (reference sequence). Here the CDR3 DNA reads TGTGCCAGCAGTTCTTTCAGGGGTCCAAAGGAGACCCAGTACTTC. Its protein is CASSSFRGPKETQYF.

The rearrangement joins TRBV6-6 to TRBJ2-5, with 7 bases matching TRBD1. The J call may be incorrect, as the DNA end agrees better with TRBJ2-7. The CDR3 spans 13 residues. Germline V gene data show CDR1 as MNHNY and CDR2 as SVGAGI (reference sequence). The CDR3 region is CASSNRGQSEQYF. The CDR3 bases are TGTGCCAGCAGTAACCGGGGACAGAGCGAGCAGTACTTC.